The 18 T cell receptor beta chains below were found in one sample sequenced in a study of cytomegalovirus exposure and HLA in healthy donors. Primers included in the PCR were 60 Vbeta and 13 Jbeta primers. Profiled with immunoSEQ multiplex PCR; TCRdb holds only in-frame clones, not every one. The data hold 250,000 or so clones, with approximately 80% observed a single time. Source material: PBMCs. Receptors originate from a woman between 55 and 75 years old in good health and CMV-seropositive.

The chain is built from TRBV5-1 and TRBJ2-7, with a tentative D call TRBD2 (6 bases). V dropped 4 bases and J dropped 3 bases, with 14 bases sitting between them. The germline V gene encodes CDR1 SGHRS and CDR2 YFSETQ. The CDR3 runs 14 residues. Here the CDR3 DNA reads TGCGCCAGCAGCCAGAGGGAGGCCAACTACGAGCAGTACTTC. Residues: CASSQREANYEQYF. Together with reference TRBV5-1 and TRBJ2-7, the CDR3 gives the full variable domain: KAGVTQTPRYLIKTRGQQVTLSCSPISGHRSVSWYQQTPGQGLQFLFEYFSETQRNKGNFPGRFSGRQFSNSRSEMNVSTLELGDSALYLCASSQREANYEQYFGPGTRLTVT.

V gene TRBV5-8 combines with J gene TRBJ2-1; 9 bases line up with TRBD2. The CDR3 spans 15 residues. Looked up from germline, CDR1 is SGHTS and CDR2 is YDEGEE. Losses at the gene ends were 3 bases for V and 4 bases for J; bases not matched to a gene: 5. CDR3 bases: TGTGCCAGCAGCTCGGGACTAGCCAATTACAATGAGCAGTTCTTC. Translation: CASSSGLANYNEQFF.

The V call is TRBV30, the J call TRBJ2-1; perhaps TRBD2 as D (6 bases). With 7 bases removed from V and 5 bases from J, the gap between germline ends came to 15 bases. The CDR3 totals 13 residues. The germline CDR1 and CDR2 sequences are GTSNPN and SVGIG (reference sequence). The DNA of the CDR3 is TGTGCCTTCCGGGACTCCCTACACAATGAGCAGTTCTTC. It yields the protein CAFRDSLHNEQFF.

V and J are TRBV7-2 and TRBJ2-7; weak D call: TRBD1 (6 bases). This CDR3 comprises 12 residues. Germline values: CDR1 SGHTA, CDR2 FQGNSA. Trimming removed 2 bases from V and 6 bases from J, with 8 bases in between. CDR3 residues: CASSLQGIEQYF. CDR3 nucleotide sequence: TGTGCCAGCAGCTTACAGGGGATCGAGCAGTACTTC.

This clone has only a few counts. This chain joins TRBV7-9 and TRBJ1-1; D remains ambiguous. CDR1 and CDR2 from the germline V gene are SEHNR and FQNEAQ (reference sequence). The germline V and J ends were trimmed by 11 bases and 1 base, with 11 bases remaining between them. This CDR3 region has 12 residues. CDR3 residues: CALEAENTEAFF. The CDR3 DNA sequence: TGTGCCCTGGAGGCAGAGAACACTGAAGCTTTCTTT.

V and J are TRBV19 and TRBJ1-5; D is unresolved. Germline CDR1 reads LNHDA; CDR2 reads SQIVND (reference sequence). The CDR3 runs 15 residues. The germline V and J ends were trimmed by 3 bases and 0 bases, with 9 bases remaining between them. The CDR3 loop reads CASSMYGSSNQPQHF. CDR3 nucleotide sequence: TGTGCCAGTAGTATGTACGGTTCTAGCAATCAGCCCCAGCATTTT.

The chain has TRBV14 and TRBJ2-5, with D hard to call. V gave up 1 base and J gave up 5 bases, with 14 bases separating them. CDR1 SGHDN and CDR2 FVKESK come from the germline V gene. The CDR3 is 15 residues long. CDR3 in DNA: TGTGCCAGCAGCCAAGTAGCCCACTTGAGCGAGACCCAGTACTTC. It codes for CASSQVAHLSETQYF.

The sample holds a few counts of this clone. The chain carries TRBV28 and TRBJ1-1; D possibly corresponds to TRBD1 (6 bases). V shed 6 bases and J shed 3 bases, with 17 bases lying between them. This CDR3 has 15 residues. The V gene's germline CDR1 is MDHEN and CDR2 SYDVKM. CDR3 sequence: CASRPRGQWYTEAFF. The DNA for the CDR3 is TGTGCCAGCAGACCCCGCGGACAGTGGTACACTGAAGCTTTCTTT.

This CDR3 reads CASRPAGGTDTQYF. Here the CDR3 DNA reads TGTGCCAGCAGGCCAGCGGGAGGCACAGATACGCAGTATTTT. The chain combines TRBV27 with TRBJ2-3; the match to TRBD2 covers 8 bases. The CDR3 extends over 14 amino acids. The trim removed 6 bases at V and 1 base at J, leaving 3 bases unmatched. In germline, CDR1 is MNHEY, CDR2 SMNVEV (reference sequence).

The chain uses TRBV7-9 and TRBJ2-5; TRBD2 agrees at 7 bases. This CDR3 has 15 amino acids. Germline V gives CDR1 SEHNR, CDR2 FQNEAQ (reference sequence). J lost 2 bases, V lost 3 bases, and 6 bases had no gene match. The CDR3, as DNA: TGTGCCAGCAGCTTTCGCGGGAGAGGGCAAGAGACCCAGTACTTC. It translates to CASSFRGRGQETQYF.

This clone has just a few counts. CDR3 sequence reads: CASSLSVTEAFF. The DNA of the CDR3 is TGTGCCAGCAGTCTTTCCGTCACTGAAGCTTTCTTT. The chain combines TRBV2 with TRBJ1-1, with D hard to call. Germline V gene lookup returns CDR1 SNHLY and CDR2 FYNNEI. The CDR3 covers 12 residues. V was trimmed by 5 bases and J by 4 bases, leaving 8 bases between them.

This clone occurred a few times. The chain is built from TRBV30 and TRBJ2-1, with 16 bases identical to TRBD2. V lost 2 bases and J lost 8; bases outside the gene matches: 6. Germline CDR1 reads GTSNPN; CDR2 reads SVGIG (reference sequence). This CDR3 has 16 amino acids. Here the CDR3 reads CAWSPGLAGGPDEQFF. CDR3 in DNA: TGTGCCTGGAGTCCGGGACTAGCGGGAGGGCCGGATGAGCAGTTCTTC. Together with reference TRBV30 and TRBJ2-1, the CDR3 gives the full variable domain: SQTIHQWPATLVQPVGSPLSLECTVEGTSNPNLYWYRQAAGRGLQLLFYSVGIGQISSEVPQNLSASRPQDRQFILSSKKLLLSDSGFYLCAWSPGLAGGPDEQFFGPGTRLTVL.

The V gene is TRBV27, the J gene TRBJ2-3; 9 bases fit TRBD2. Losses at the gene ends were 6 bases for V and 0 bases for J; bases not matched to a gene: 10. Germline loops: CDR1 MNHEY, CDR2 SMNVEV (reference sequence). CDR3 length: 17 amino acids. The CDR3 reads CASSPGTSSASTDTQYF. In DNA form, the CDR3 reads TGTGCCAGCAGCCCGGGGACTAGCAGCGCTAGCACAGATACGCAGTATTTT.

The chain uses TRBV5-4 and TRBJ2-5; 10 bases map to TRBD2. CDR1 and CDR2 (germline): SGHNT, YYREEE (reference sequence). The V segment lost 5 bases and the J segment 5 bases; nucleotides outside the gene matches: 3. The CDR3 totals 13 residues. The CDR3 here is CASSYSGRETQYF. In DNA form, the CDR3 reads TGTGCCAGCAGTTATAGCGGGAGGGAGACCCAGTACTTC.

The chain links TRBV28 to TRBJ1-1; D is possibly TRBD1 (5 bases). CDR1 is MDHEN, CDR2 SYDVKM, per germline. The CDR3 has 14 amino acids. V was trimmed by 6 bases and J by 1 base, leaving 12 bases between them. The chain's CDR3 is CASSPPTENTEAFF. The CDR3 nucleotides read TGTGCCAGCAGCCCCCCGACAGAGAACACTGAAGCTTTCTTT.

The chain is built from TRBV5-1 and TRBJ1-1; TRBD1 agrees at 9 bases. Germline-derived CDR1 and CDR2 are SGHRS and YFSETQ. The CDR3 extends over 16 amino acids. After removal of 5 bases from V and 4 bases from J, the junction contained 12 bases not matched to a gene. CDR3 nucleotides: TGCGCCAGCAGACAAACAGGGGGCTCGGGGAGCACTGAAGCTTTCTTT. It specifies CASRQTGGSGSTEAFF. Based on the CDR3 plus reference TRBV5-1 and TRBJ1-1, the full variable domain is KAGVTQTPRYLIKTRGQQVTLSCSPISGHRSVSWYQQTPGQGLQFLFEYFSETQRNKGNFPGRFSGRQFSNSRSEMNVSTLELGDSALYLCASRQTGGSGSTEAFFGQGTRLTVV.

The V and J genes are TRBV5-6 and TRBJ1-5; 8 bases align to TRBD1. The CDR3 loop spans 15 amino acids. Trimming removed 4 bases from V and 5 bases from J; junction bases left unmatched: 8. The germline gives CDR1 SGHDT, CDR2 YYEEEE. The CDR3 DNA follows: TGTGCCAGCAGCGCCGGACAGGGAAATTATCAGCCCCAGCATTTT. It translates to CASSAGQGNYQPQHF.

The chain combines TRBV9 with TRBJ1-2, with 10 bases lining up with TRBD1. This CDR3 contains 15 residues. CDR1 and CDR2 (germline): SGDLS, YYNGEE. V lost 3 bases and J lost 8; bases outside the gene matches: 10. CDR3 protein: CASSDPKGTGAGYTF. CDR3 nucleotide sequence: TGTGCCAGCAGCGACCCCAAGGGGACAGGGGCCGGCTACACCTTC.